This T cell receptor beta chain was identified during a study of blood T cell repertoires in COVID-19. A case of COVID-19 had been met by exposed participants within 2 weeks before study entry. The CDR3 runs to 16 residues. Germline loops: CDR1 SNHLY, CDR2 FYNNEI. The V end lost 1 base, the J end lost 2 bases, and 9 bases lay between the germline ends. Repertoires were generated with immunoSEQ multiplex PCR, while TCRdb's copy carries only in-frame clones and drops some. The table includes more than 250,000 clones, around 84% detected once. This clonotype originated in a man aged 40-49 years who had been exposed to COVID-19. What was sequenced was PBMCs or T cells enriched from blood (not recorded which). The V call is TRBV2, the J call TRBJ1-6; D not resolved. CDR3 residues: CASSEGRLTYNSPLHF. The CDR3 DNA follows: TGTGCCAGCAGTGAAGGGAGGTTGACCTATAATTCACCCCTCCACTTT.